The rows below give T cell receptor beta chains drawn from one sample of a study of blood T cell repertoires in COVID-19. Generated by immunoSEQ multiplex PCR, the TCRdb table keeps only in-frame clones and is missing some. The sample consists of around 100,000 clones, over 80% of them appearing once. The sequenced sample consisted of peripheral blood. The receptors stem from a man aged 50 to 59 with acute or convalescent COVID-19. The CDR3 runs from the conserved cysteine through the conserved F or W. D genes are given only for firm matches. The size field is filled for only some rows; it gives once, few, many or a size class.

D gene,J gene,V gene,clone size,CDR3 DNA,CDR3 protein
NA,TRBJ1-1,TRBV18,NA,TGTGCCAGCTCACCGTTTCAGGAATACACTGAAGCTTTCTTT,CASSPFQEYTEAFF
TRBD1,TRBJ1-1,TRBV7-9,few,TGTGCCAGCAGTCGTGCGACAGGGGCGGACACTGAAGCTTTCTTT,CASSRATGADTEAFF
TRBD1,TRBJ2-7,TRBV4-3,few,TGCGCCAGCAGCCACGGGACAGTCGAATACGAGCAGTACTTC,CASSHGTVEYEQYF
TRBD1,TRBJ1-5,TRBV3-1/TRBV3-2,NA,TGTGCCAGCAGCCAGAACAGGGGGCATCAGCCCCAGCATTTT,CASSQNRGHQPQHF
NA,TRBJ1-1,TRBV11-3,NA,TGTGCCAGCAGCTTGCGTCTTTCGAACACTGAAGCTTTCTTT,CASSLRLSNTEAFF
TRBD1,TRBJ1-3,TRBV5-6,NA,TGTGCCAGCACTGAGACAGGGTCAGGTGGAAACACCATATATTTT,CASTETGSGGNTIYF
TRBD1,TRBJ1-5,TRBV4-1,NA,TGCGCCAGCAGCCCCACGGACAGGGATCGTCAGCCCCAGCATTTT,CASSPTDRDRQPQHF
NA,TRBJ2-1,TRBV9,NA,TGTGCCAGCAGCGTAGGATCAAACCAAGCCGATGAGCAGTTCTTC,CASSVGSNQADEQFF
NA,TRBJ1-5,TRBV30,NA,TGTGCCTGGACCCCGGCGGGTCGGAGCAATCAGCCCCAGCATTTT,CAWTPAGRSNQPQHF
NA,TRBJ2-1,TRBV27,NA,TGTGCCAGCAGGCTGGGGGGAAACTACAATGAGCAGTTCTTC,CASRLGGNYNEQFF
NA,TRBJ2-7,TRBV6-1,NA,TGTGCCAGCAGTGAGGACAACTCCTACGAGCAGTACTTC,CASSEDNSYEQYF
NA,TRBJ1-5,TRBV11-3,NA,TGTGCCAGCAACGGCGACCAGGTTTTGAAGCCCCAGCATTTT,CASNGDQVLKPQHF
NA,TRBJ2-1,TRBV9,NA,TGTGCCAGCAGCGTAGGCGCCCCTTCCAATGAGCAGTTCTTC,CASSVGAPSNEQFF
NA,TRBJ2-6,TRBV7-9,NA,TGTGCCAGCAGCTTACAGGGAAACTCTGGGGCCAACGTCCTGACTTTC,CASSLQGNSGANVLTF
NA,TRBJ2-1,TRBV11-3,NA,TGTGCCAGCAGCGTCGACTCTGGGAATGAGCAGTTCTTC,CASSVDSGNEQFF
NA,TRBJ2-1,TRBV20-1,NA,TGCAGTGCTAGTGCGTTGGGCGGGGCCAGCTCCTACAATGAGCAGTTCTTC,CSASALGGASSYNEQFF
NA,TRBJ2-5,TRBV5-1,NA,TGCGCCAGCTCCCGGACACTCCAAGAGACCCAGTACTTC,CASSRTLQETQYF
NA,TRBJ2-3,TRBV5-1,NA,TGCGCCAGCAGAGCAAGCACAGATACGCAGTATTTT,CASRASTDTQYF
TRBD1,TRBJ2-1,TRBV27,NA,TGTGCCAGCAGTTTAGGGACAGGGAATGAGCAGTTCTTC,CASSLGTGNEQFF
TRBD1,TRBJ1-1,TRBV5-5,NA,TGTGCCAGCAGCTTGGCCTCAATGCCGGACAGGGTAGACACTGAAGCTTTCTTT,CASSLASMPDRVDTEAFF
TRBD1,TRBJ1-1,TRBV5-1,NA,TGCGCCAGCAGCTTCAACGGACAGGGGGGCACTGAAGCTTTCTTT,CASSFNGQGGTEAFF
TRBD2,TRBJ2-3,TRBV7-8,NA,TGTGCCAGCAGCTTAGGCATCGGGGGGGCCGTAGATACGCAGTATTTT,CASSLGIGGAVDTQYF
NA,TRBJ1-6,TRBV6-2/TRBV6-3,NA,TGTGCCAGCAGTTACCCACGAACTTTCCATTCACCCCTCCACTTT,CASSYPRTFHSPLHF
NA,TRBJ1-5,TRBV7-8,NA,TGTGCCAGCAGCATAAGGTCCGGGACTGGGGTTTCTGGGAGCAATCAGCCCCAGCATTTT,CASSIRSGTGVSGSNQPQHF
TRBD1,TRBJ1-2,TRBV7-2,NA,TGTGCCAGCAGCGAGGGACAGTACTATGGCTACACCTTC,CASSEGQYYGYTF
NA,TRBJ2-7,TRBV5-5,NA,TGTGCCAGCAGCTTTCTCAGTGGCCGGACAACCGTATGGGAGCAGTACTTC,CASSFLSGRTTVWEQYF
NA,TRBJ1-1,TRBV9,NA,TGTGCCAGCAGCGTAGTGGTAGGCGGTGAAGCTTTCTTT,CASSVVVGGEAFF
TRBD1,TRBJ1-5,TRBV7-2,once,TGTGCCAGCAGCTTGGGACAGGGGGTACGTGGCAATCAGCCCCAGCATTTT,CASSLGQGVRGNQPQHF
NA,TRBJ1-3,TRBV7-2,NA,TGTGCCAGCAGCTTAGGACAGCCCGCCTCTGGAAACACCATATATTTT,CASSLGQPASGNTIYF
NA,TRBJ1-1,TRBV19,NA,TGTGCCAGTAGCATCAGGGGTATCGGCACTGAAGCTTTCTTT,CASSIRGIGTEAFF
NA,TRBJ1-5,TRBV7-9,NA,TGTGCCAGCAGCCCGCCGGGGGATCAGCCCCAGCATTTT,CASSPPGDQPQHF
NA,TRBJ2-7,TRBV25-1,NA,TGTGCCAGCACCGGGACCTACGAGCAGTACTTC,CASTGTYEQYF
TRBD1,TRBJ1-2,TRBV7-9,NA,TGTGCCAGCTTCCCGGACAGGAGGGGTGGCTACACCTTC,CASFPDRRGGYTF
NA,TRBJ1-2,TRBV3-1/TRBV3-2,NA,TGTGCCAGCAGCCAAGTACCAGGGCGAGACTATGGCTACACCTTC,CASSQVPGRDYGYTF
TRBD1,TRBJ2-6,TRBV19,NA,TGTGCCAGTACCCGCGACAGGGTTGGGGCCAACGTCCTGACTTTC,CASTRDRVGANVLTF
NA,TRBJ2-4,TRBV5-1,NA,TGCGCCAGCACCCTCAGTTCTACAGGGTTAGGGAACATTCAGTACTTC,CASTLSSTGLGNIQYF
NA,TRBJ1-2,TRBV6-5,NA,TGTGCCAGCAGCTTACAGGTTAACTATGGCTACACCTTC,CASSLQVNYGYTF
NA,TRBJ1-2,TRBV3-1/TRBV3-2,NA,TGTGCCAGCAGCCAAGCGCCTCCTGGACGGGGTGGCTACACCTTC,CASSQAPPGRGGYTF
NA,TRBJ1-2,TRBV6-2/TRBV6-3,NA,TGTGCCAGCAGCTCCTGGGAGGGGCCCGCTGGCTACACCTTC,CASSSWEGPAGYTF
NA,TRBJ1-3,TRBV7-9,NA,TGTGCCAGCAGCGGACTACCACCCTCTGGAAACACCATATATTTT,CASSGLPPSGNTIYF
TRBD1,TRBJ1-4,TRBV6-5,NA,TGTGCCAGCAGTTACCCCCGGGACAGGGGGGAAAAACTGTTTTTT,CASSYPRDRGEKLFF
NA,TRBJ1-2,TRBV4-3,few,TGCGCCAGCAGCCAGGATCGGCTACAGGGCCTCAACTATGGCTACACCTTC,CASSQDRLQGLNYGYTF
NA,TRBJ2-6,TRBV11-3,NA,TGTGCCAGCAGCTTAGATCTGGGGGGAAGCTCTGGGGCCAACGTCCTGACTTTC,CASSLDLGGSSGANVLTF
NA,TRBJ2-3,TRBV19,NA,TGTGCCACGCGGGTGAAAGATACGCAGTATTTT,CATRVKDTQYF
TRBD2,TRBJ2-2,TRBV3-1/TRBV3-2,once,TGTGCCAGCAGACTAGCGGGAGTGACCGGGGAGCTGTTTTTT,CASRLAGVTGELFF
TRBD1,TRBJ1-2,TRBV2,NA,TGTGCCAGCAGTAAGTCCCCGGGACAGAGGGGTTCTGGCTACACCTTC,CASSKSPGQRGSGYTF
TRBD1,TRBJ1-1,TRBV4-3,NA,TGCGCCAGCAGCCAAGAGGCCGGGACAGGGTGGGGTAGGGACACTGAAGCTTTCTTT,CASSQEAGTGWGRDTEAFF
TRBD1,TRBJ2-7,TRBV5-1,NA,TGCGCCAGCAGCACCGGACAGGGCCTAGAAACCTACGAGCAGTACTTC,CASSTGQGLETYEQYF
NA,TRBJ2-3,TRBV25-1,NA,TGTGCCAGCAGTGATTTAGGGGCATTGGATACGCAGTATTTT,CASSDLGALDTQYF
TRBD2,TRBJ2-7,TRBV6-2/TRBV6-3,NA,TGTGCCAGCAACCCCAGCGGGGGGACCTTCTACGAGCAGTACTTC,CASNPSGGTFYEQYF
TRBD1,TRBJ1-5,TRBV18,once,TGTGCCAGCTCACGACAGGGTTCAGGTCAACCCCAGCATTTT,CASSRQGSGQPQHF
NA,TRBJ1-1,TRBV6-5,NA,TGTGCCAGCAGTTTTAGTCTGCGGAACACTGAAGCTTTCTTT,CASSFSLRNTEAFF
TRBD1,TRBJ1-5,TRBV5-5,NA,TGTGCCAGCAGCCCCGGGACAGGGGGTTATCAGCCCCAGCATTTT,CASSPGTGGYQPQHF
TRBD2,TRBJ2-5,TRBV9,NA,TGTGCCAGCAGCGTAGCGCTCAGGGTCGGGACTAGCGGGGGGTCGCAAGAGACCCAGTACTTC,CASSVALRVGTSGGSQETQYF
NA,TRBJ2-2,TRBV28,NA,TGTGCCAGCAGTTTGTTTAGCGGGGAGCTGTTTTTT,CASSLFSGELFF
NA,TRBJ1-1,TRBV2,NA,TGTGCCCTTTCAGGGGACACAGGAGACTTTAACACTGAAGCTTTCTTT,CALSGDTGDFNTEAFF
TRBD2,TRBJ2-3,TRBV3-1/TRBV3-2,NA,TGTGCCAGCAGCCAGTTGCGGGGGGGCTGGACAGATACGCAGTATTTT,CASSQLRGGWTDTQYF
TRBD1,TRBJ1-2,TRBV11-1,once,TGTGCCAGCAGCTTAAAAGACAGGGGAACTGGCTACACCTTC,CASSLKDRGTGYTF
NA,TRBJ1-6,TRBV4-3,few,TGCGCCAGCAGCCAAGAATTACAGGGCGGCTCACCCCTCCACTTT,CASSQELQGGSPLHF